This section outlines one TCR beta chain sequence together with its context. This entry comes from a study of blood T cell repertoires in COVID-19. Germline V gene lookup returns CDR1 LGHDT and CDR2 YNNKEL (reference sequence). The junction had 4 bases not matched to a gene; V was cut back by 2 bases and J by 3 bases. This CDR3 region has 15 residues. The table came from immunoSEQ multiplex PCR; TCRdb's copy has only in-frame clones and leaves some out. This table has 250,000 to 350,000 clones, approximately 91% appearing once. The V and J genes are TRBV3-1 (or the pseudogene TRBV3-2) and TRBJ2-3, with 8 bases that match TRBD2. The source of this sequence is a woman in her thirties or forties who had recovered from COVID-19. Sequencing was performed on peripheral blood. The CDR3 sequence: CASSQRAGATDTQYF. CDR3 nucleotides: TGTGCCAGCAGCCAACGAGCGGGAGCAACAGATACGCAGTATTTT.